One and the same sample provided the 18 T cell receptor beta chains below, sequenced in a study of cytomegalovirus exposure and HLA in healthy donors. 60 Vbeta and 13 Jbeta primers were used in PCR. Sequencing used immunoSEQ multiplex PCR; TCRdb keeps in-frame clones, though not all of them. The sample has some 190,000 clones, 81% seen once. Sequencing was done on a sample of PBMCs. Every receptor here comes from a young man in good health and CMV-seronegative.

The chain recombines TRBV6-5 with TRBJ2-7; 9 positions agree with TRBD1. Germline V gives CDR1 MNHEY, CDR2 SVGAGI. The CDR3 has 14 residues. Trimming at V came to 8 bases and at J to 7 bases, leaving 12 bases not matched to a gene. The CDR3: CASRPSYRGREQYF. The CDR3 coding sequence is TGTGCCAGCCGTCCGTCCTACAGGGGGCGAGAGCAGTACTTC.

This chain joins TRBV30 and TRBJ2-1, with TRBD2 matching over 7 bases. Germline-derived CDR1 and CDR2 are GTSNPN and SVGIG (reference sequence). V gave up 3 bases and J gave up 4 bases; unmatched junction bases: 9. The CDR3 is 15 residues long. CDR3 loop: CAWRGGLGTYNEQFF. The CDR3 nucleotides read TGTGCCTGGAGGGGCGGACTAGGGACTTACAATGAGCAGTTCTTC.

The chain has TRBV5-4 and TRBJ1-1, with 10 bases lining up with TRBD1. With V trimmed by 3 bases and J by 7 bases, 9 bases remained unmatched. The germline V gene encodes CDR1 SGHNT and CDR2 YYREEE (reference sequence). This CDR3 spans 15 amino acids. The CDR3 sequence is CASSSAGTGVVEAFF. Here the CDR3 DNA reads TGTGCCAGCAGCTCCGCCGGGACAGGGGTAGTTGAAGCTTTCTTT. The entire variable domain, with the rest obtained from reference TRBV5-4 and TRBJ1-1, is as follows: ETGVTQSPTHLIKTRGQQVTLRCSSQSGHNTVSWYQQALGQGPQFIFQYYREEENGRGNFPPRFSGLQFPNYSSELNVNALELDDSALYLCASSSAGTGVVEAFFGQGTRLTVV.

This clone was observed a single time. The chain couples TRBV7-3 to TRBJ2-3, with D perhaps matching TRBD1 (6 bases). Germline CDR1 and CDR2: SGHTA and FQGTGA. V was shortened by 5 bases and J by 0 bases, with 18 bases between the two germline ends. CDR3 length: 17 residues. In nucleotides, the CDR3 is TGTGCCAGCAGCACCCCCGAGACAGGATTTAGCACAGATACGCAGTATTTT. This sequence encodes CASSTPETGFSTDTQYF.

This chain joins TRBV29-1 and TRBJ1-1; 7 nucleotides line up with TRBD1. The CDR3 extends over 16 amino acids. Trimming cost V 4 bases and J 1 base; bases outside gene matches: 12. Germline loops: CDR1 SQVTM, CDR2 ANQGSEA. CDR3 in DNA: TGCAGCGTTGTTAGCGCACAGGGGTGGCGGAACACTGAAGCTTTCTTT. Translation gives CSVVSAQGWRNTEAFF.

This chain's CDR3 is CASRALRTDVNQNIQYF. CDR3 bases: TGTGCCAGCAGGGCCCTACGTACAGACGTAAACCAAAACATTCAGTACTTC. The chain recombines TRBV27 with TRBJ2-4; D uncertain. There are 17 residues in the CDR3. Per germline, CDR1 MNHEY and CDR2 SMNVEV (reference sequence). V was trimmed by 6 bases and J by 5 bases, leaving 23 bases between them.

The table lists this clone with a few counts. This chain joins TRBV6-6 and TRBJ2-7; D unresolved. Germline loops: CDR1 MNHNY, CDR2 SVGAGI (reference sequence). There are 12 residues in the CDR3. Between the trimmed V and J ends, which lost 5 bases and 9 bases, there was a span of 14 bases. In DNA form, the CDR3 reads TGTGCCAGCAGTGACACAAGGCCCGGGCAGTACTTC. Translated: CASSDTRPGQYF.

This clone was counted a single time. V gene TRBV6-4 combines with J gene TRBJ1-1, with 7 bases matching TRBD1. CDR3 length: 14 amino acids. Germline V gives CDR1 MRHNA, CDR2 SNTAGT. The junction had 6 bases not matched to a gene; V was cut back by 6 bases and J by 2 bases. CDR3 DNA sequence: TGTGCCAGCAGAGGGACAGCCCGTAACACTGAAGCTTTCTTT. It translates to CASRGTARNTEAFF.

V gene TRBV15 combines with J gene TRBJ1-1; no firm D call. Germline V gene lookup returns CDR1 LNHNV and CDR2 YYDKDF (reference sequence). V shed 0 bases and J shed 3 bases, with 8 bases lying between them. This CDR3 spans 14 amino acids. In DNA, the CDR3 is TGTGCCACCAGCAGAGATTATACAGACACTGAAGCTTTCTTT. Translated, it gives CATSRDYTDTEAFF.

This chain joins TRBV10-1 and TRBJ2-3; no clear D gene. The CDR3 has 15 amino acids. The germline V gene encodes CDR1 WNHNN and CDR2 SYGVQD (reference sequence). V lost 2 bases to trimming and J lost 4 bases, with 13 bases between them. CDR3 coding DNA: TGCGCCAGCAGTGAGGTGCAGTGGCCGTCAGATACGCAGTATTTT. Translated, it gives CASSEVQWPSDTQYF.

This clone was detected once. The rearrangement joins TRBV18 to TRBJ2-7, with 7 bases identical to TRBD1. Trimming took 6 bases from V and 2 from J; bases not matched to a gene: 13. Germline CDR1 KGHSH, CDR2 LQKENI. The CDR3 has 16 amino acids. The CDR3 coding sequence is TGTGCCAGCTCCCTCGGACAGGATCCGAGCACCTACGAGCAGTACTTC. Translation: CASSLGQDPSTYEQYF.

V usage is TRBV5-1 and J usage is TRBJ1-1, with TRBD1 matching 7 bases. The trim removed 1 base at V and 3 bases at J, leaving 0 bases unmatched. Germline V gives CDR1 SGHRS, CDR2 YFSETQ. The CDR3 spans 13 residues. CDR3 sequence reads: CASSLTGDTEAFF. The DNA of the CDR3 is TGCGCCAGCAGCTTGACAGGGGACACTGAAGCTTTCTTT.

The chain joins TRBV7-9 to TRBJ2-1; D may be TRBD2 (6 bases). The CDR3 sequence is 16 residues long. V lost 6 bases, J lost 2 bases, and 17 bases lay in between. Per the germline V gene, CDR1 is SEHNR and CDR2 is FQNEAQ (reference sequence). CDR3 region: CASRVARGTTYNEQFF. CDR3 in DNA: TGTGCCAGCAGGGTAGCGCGCGGGACGACCTACAATGAGCAGTTCTTC.

The CDR3 reads CASSLEQGPQPQHF. The CDR3 DNA is TGTGCCAGCAGTTTGGAGCAGGGGCCTCAGCCCCAGCATTTT. V and J are TRBV28 and TRBJ1-5, with a tentative D call TRBD1 (6 bases). Germline V lookup: CDR1 MDHEN, CDR2 SYDVKM. With 3 bases removed from V and 6 bases from J, the gap between germline ends came to 12 bases. The CDR3 is 14 residues long.

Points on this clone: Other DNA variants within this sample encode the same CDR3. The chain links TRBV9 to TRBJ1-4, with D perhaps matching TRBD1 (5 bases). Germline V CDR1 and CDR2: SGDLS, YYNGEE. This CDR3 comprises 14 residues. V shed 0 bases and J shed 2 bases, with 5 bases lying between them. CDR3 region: CASSVAGTNEKLFF. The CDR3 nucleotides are TGTGCCAGCAGCGTAGCAGGGACTAATGAAAAACTGTTTTTT. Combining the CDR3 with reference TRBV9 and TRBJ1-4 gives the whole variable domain DSGVTQTPKHLITATGQRVTLRCSPRSGDLSVYWYQQSLDQGLQFLIQYYNGEERAKGNILERFSAQQFPDLHSELNLSSLELGDSALYFCASSVAGTNEKLFFGSGTQLSVL.

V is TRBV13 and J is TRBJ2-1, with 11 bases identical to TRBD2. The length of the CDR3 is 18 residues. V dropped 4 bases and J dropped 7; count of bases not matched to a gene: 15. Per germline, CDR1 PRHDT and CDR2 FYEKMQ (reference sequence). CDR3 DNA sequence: TGTGCCAGCAGCTCCCCTGGACTAGCGGGCCCCCTGGGGAATGAGCAGTTCTTC. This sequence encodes CASSSPGLAGPLGNEQFF. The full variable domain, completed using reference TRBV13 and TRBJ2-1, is AAGVIQSPRHLIKEKRETATLKCYPIPRHDTVYWYQQGPGQDPQFLISFYEKMQSDKGSIPDRFSAQQFSDYHSELNMSSLELGDSALYFCASSSPGLAGPLGNEQFFGPGTRLTVL.

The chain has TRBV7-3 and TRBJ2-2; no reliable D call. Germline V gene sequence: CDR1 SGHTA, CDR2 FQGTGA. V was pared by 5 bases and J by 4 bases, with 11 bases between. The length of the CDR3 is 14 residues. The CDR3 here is CASSLVRSTGELFF. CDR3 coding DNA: TGTGCCAGCAGCCTTGTCCGGTCCACCGGGGAGCTGTTTTTT.

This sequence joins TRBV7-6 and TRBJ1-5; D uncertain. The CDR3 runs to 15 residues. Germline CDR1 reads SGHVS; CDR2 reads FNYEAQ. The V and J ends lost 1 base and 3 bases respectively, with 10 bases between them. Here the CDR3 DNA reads TGTGCCAGCAGCTTAGGAACAAGTATCAATCAGCCCCAGCATTTT. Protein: CASSLGTSINQPQHF. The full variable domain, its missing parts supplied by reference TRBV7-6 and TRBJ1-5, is GAGVSQSPRYKVTKRGQDVALRCDPISGHVSLYWYRQALGQGPEFLTYFNYEAQQDKSGLPNDRFSAERPEGSISTLTIQRTEQRDSAMYRCASSLGTSINQPQHFGDGTRLSIL.